The 5 T cell receptor beta chains given below trace back to one sample, sequenced in a study of shared clonotypes between healthy human individuals. Assay used: immunoSEQ multiplex PCR; TCRdb lists only in-frame clones, some missing. The sample has just over 2,000,000 clones, 95% seen once. Sequencing input: naive CD4+ T cells sorted from blood. Documented subset: CD45RA+ positively selected. The receptors derive from a man aged 18 to 30 in good health.

Comments on this clone: Different DNA sequences within this sample yield the same CDR3. The J gene is TRBJ2-1, the V gene TRBV18, with 10 bases identical to TRBD2. The CDR3 totals 15 residues. Germline CDR1 KGHSH, CDR2 LQKENI. V lost 3 bases and J lost 3; bases outside the gene matches: 2. The CDR3 nucleotides read TGTGCCAGCTCACCTCTAGCGGGAGTCTACAATGAGCAGTTCTTC. It encodes CASSPLAGVYNEQFF.

V usage is TRBV2 and J usage is TRBJ1-1, with D unresolved. From germline, CDR1 is SNHLY and CDR2 FYNNEI. There are 14 residues in the CDR3. Between the trimmed V and J ends, which lost 8 bases and 0 bases, there was a span of 13 bases. The CDR3 DNA follows: TGTGCCAGCGGACTAACGTTAATGAACACTGAAGCTTTCTTT. Its translation is CASGLTLMNTEAFF. Supplemented by reference TRBV2 and TRBJ1-1, the full variable domain reads EPEVTQTPSHQVTQMGQEVILRCVPISNHLYFYWYRQILGQKVEFLVSFYNNEISEKSEIFDDQFSVERPDGSNFTLKIRSTKLEDSAMYFCASGLTLMNTEAFFGQGTRLTVV.

The chain has TRBV5-1 and TRBJ2-1; TRBD2 matches 8 bases. The CDR3 is 15 amino acids. The ends lost 6 bases at V and 5 bases at J; junction bases unmatched: 10. The germline CDR1 and CDR2 sequences are SGHRS and YFSETQ. This CDR3 is CASTTSGGAHNEQFF. CDR3 nucleotide sequence: TGCGCCAGCACCACGTCCGGGGGGGCTCACAATGAGCAGTTCTTC.

V usage is TRBV9 and J usage is TRBJ2-5; D ambiguous. The CDR3 runs to 15 residues. Germline V gives CDR1 SGDLS, CDR2 YYNGEE. V was cut by 4 bases and J by 0 bases, with 13 bases left in between. Here the CDR3 reads CASSPNEFYQETQYF. CDR3 DNA: TGTGCCAGCAGCCCCAACGAGTTTTACCAAGAGACCCAGTACTTC.

The chain uses TRBV27 and TRBJ2-4; D is unresolved. This CDR3 comprises 16 residues. The V end was cut by 3 bases, the J end by 0 bases, with 12 bases between. Germline V gene sequence: CDR1 MNHEY, CDR2 SMNVEV (reference sequence). In DNA, the CDR3 is TGTGCCAGCAGTTTTACGAGGTCCTTAGCCAAAAACATTCAGTACTTC. As protein: CASSFTRSLAKNIQYF.